Sequencing of this T cell receptor beta chain was carried out in a study of shared clonotypes between healthy human individuals. Study conclusions and caveats: In the sorted subsets, rarefaction showed sequencing was incomplete despite large depth. Limited genetic and exposure-history diversity came from having few donors. The naive CD4 repertoires of several donors were compared, and around 4.9% of clonotypes were shared. Only blood underwent sampling, and tissue repertoires likely differ.

On this clone itself: Its antigen is not identified.

CDR3 size: 18 residues. V dropped 4 bases and J dropped 2 bases, with 23 bases sitting between them. The germline CDR1 and CDR2 sequences are SGHNT and YYREEE (reference sequence). Method: immunoSEQ multiplex PCR; TCRdb's copy keeps in-frame clones and lacks some. The sample lists a few hundred thousand clones, under 80% occurring once. The genes are TRBV5-4 and TRBJ2-3; TRBD2 is a possible D gene (7 bases). This clonotype originated in a man aged 25 to 45 in good health. The sample comprised memory CD4+ T cells sorted from blood. Subset here: CD45RA-negative fraction. The chain's CDR3 is CASSPPRGGTFTTDTQYF. CDR3 coding DNA: TGTGCCAGCAGCCCACCGAGGGGGGGGACTTTTACCACAGATACGCAGTATTTT. The full variable domain, in which reference TRBV5-4 and TRBJ2-3 provide the parts outside the CDR3, is ETGVTQSPTHLIKTRGQQVTLRCSSQSGHNTVSWYQQALGQGPQFIFQYYREEENGRGNFPPRFSGLQFPNYSSELNVNALELDDSALYLCASSPPRGGTFTTDTQYFGPGTRLTVL.